This TCR beta chain comes out of a study of blood T cell repertoires in COVID-19. On the study more broadly: Some COVID-19 samples were acute and others convalescent; all came from the United States, Italy and Spain. The analysed material was cDNA or gDNA that came from T cells, B-cell-depleted T cells, or PBMCs.

Sequenced by immunoSEQ multiplex PCR; TCRdb stores in-frame clones only, minus some. This table has 200,000 to 250,000 clones, 88% appearing once. The Seattle site enrolled patients during active infection and followed them longitudinally. The CDR3 sequence is 12 residues long. Between the trimmed V and J ends, which lost 2 bases and 8 bases, there was a span of 4 bases. In germline, CDR1 is SGHVS, CDR2 FNYEAQ. The sample consisted of peripheral blood. The receptor was derived from a man in his fifties or sixties with COVID-19, enrolled during active disease. The chain combines TRBV7-6 with TRBJ1-6; D ambiguous. CDR3 sequence: CASSLPDSPLHF. CDR3 coding DNA: TGTGCCAGCAGCTTACCGGATTCACCCCTCCACTTT.